This T cell receptor (beta chain) was found in a study of T cell responses to AZD1222 COVID-19 vaccine. The CDR3 sequence is 13 residues long. CDR1 is SGHDT and CDR2 is YYEEEE in the germline V gene. Trimming took 4 bases from V and 5 from J, leaving 13 bases between them. Only in-frame clones appear in the TCRdb table, and some are missing; sequencing was by immunoSEQ multiplex PCR. The sample has 110,000 to 150,000 clones, about nine tenths seen once. The sequence was obtained from an adult who received the AZD1222 COVID-19 vaccine. Here the sequenced sample was peripheral blood, taken 28 days after the second AZD1222 dose. The chain combines TRBV5-6 with TRBJ2-7; D tentatively reads TRBD1 or TRBD2 (5 bases each). The CDR3 loop is CASSQGTEDEQYF. Here the CDR3 DNA reads TGTGCCAGCAGCCAAGGGACCGAAGACGAGCAGTACTTC.